This is a list of T cell receptor beta chains from one sample in a study of cytomegalovirus exposure and HLA in healthy donors. The repertoire was sequenced with immunoSEQ multiplex PCR; TCRdb's copy has only in-frame clones and lacks some. This table lists 150,000 or so clones. Sequenced material: PBMCs. The origin of the receptors is a woman aged 55-69 years in good health and CMV-seronegative. Each CDR3 is given without its conserved first and last residue.

j_call v_call cdr3_aa
TRBJ2-2 TRBV9 ASSVESLPNTGELF
TRBJ2-7 TRBV7-9 ASSPRDRVYEQY
TRBJ1-2 TRBV19 ASSKMGQGDYGYT
TRBJ1-1 TRBV25-1 ASRGQGADTEAF
TRBJ2-7 TRBV2 ASSEYGEQY
TRBJ2-1 TRBV23-1 ASSQSGSKDNEQF
TRBJ2-1 TRBV4-2 ASSGTDHGNEQF
TRBJ2-5 TRBV9 ASSVSTRGETQY
TRBJ2-2 TRBV5-6 ASRTGGVGELF
TRBJ2-5 TRBV5-4 ASSSAGTQETQY
TRBJ1-5 TRBV5-5 ASSGWTGGWGNQPQH
TRBJ2-7 TRBV5-5 ASRQSGTTYEQY
TRBJ2-1 TRBV5-1 ASSLGPSARSFNEQF
TRBJ1-5 TRBV5-8 ASSLDLHQTGQPQH
TRBJ1-1 TRBV7-9 ASSLDSRNTEAF
TRBJ2-5 TRBV10-3 AISAGTGKETQY
TRBJ1-2 TRBV29-1 SVAANYGYT
TRBJ2-7 TRBV27 ASTEIRDNYEQY
TRBJ1-5 TRBV18 ASSPPGQGQGQPQH
TRBJ2-5 TRBV18 ASSRTGRETQY